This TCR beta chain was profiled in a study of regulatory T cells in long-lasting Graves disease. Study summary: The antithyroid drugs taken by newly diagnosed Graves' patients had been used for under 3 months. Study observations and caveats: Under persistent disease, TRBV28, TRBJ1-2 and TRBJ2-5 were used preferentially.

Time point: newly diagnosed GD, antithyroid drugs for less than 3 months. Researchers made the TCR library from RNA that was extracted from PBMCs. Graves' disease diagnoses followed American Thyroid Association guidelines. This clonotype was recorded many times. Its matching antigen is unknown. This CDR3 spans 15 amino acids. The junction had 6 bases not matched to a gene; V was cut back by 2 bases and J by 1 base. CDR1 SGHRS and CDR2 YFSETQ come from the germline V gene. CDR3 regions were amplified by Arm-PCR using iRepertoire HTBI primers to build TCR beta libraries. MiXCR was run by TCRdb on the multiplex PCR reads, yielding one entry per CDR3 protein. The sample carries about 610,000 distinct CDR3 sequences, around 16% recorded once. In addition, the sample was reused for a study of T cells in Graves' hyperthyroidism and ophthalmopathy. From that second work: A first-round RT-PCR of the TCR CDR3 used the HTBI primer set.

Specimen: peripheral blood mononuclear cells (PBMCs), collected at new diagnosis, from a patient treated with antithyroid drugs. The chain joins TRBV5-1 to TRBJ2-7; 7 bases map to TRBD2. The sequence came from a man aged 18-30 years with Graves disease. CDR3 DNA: TGCGCCAGCAGCTTTTTGGGCGGGGGTTCCTACGAGCAGTACTTC. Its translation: CASSFLGGGSYEQYF.